The rows below give T cell receptor beta chains drawn from one sample of a study of shared clonotypes between healthy human individuals. Some clones are missing from TCRdb's copy, which holds only in-frame ones; the method was immunoSEQ multiplex PCR. The repertoire holds about 600,000 clones, with almost 97% as singletons. Sequencing used naive CD4+ T cells sorted from blood. The origin of the receptors is a woman aged 25 to 39 in good health. Both conserved end residues are part of each CDR3. D genes are given only for firm matches. Clone size is stated in some rows and not others, as once, few, many or a class when expanded.

>TRBJ1-1|.|TRBV19|.
CASSMTRQTAEAFF
TGTGCCAGTAGTATGACCCGCCAAACGGCTGAAGCTTTCTTT
>TRBJ2-1|.|TRBV5-8|TRBD1
CASSSEGQYNEQFF
TGTGCCAGCAGCTCCGAGGGACAGTACAATGAGCAGTTCTTC
>TRBJ2-1|.|TRBV28|.
CASCTSFHEQFF
TGTGCCAGCTGTACTAGTTTCCATGAGCAGTTCTTC
>TRBJ2-7|.|TRBV10-1|TRBD2
CASGGLAGNYEQYF
TGCGCCAGCGGCGGACTAGCGGGAAACTACGAGCAGTACTTC
>TRBJ2-7|once|TRBV28|.
CASAGGSSYEQYF
TGTGCCAGCGCAGGGGGGTCCTCCTACGAGCAGTACTTC
>TRBJ2-7|.|TRBV16|TRBD2
CASSPLVGGSYEQYF
TGTGCCAGCAGCCCGCTGGTCGGCGGGAGCTACGAGCAGTACTTC
>TRBJ2-1|.|TRBV23-1|TRBD1
CASSHFYHPGQWGHNEQFF
TGCGCCAGCAGTCATTTTTACCATCCGGGACAGTGGGGACACAATGAGCAGTTCTTC
>TRBJ2-1|once|TRBV6-1|.
CASSEQSGHYNEQFF
TGTGCCAGCAGTGAACAAAGCGGGCACTACAATGAGCAGTTCTTC
>TRBJ2-3|.|TRBV25-1|.
CASSESLGRSTDTQYF
TGTGCCAGCAGTGAATCCCTAGGGCGGAGCACAGATACGCAGTATTTT
>TRBJ1-5|.|TRBV6-1|.
CASSESSDGVGQPQHF
TGTGCCAGCAGTGAATCCTCGGACGGGGTAGGTCAGCCCCAGCATTTT
>TRBJ2-3|.|TRBV5-1|TRBD2
CASSSQVAGGGTDTQYF
TGCGCCAGCAGCTCGCAGGTCGCGGGAGGAGGAACAGATACGCAGTATTTT
>TRBJ1-1|.|TRBV10-2|TRBD1
CASSEAIGGGNTEAFF
TGCGCCAGCAGTGAGGCAATAGGGGGCGGAAACACTGAAGCTTTCTTT
>TRBJ2-7|.|TRBV2|.
CASNHRTATPYEQYF
TGTGCCAGCAATCATAGGACAGCCACGCCATACGAGCAGTACTTC
>TRBJ1-2|.|TRBV18|.
CASSPPKSYGYTF
TGTGCCAGCTCACCACCGAAAAGCTATGGCTACACCTTC
>TRBJ1-4|.|TRBV5-1|TRBD1
CASSWGQGGLNEKLFF
TGCGCCAGCAGCTGGGGACAGGGGGGCCTGAATGAAAAACTGTTTTTT
>TRBJ2-2|.|TRBV6-1|TRBD1
CASRGTGHTGELFF
TGTGCCAGCAGGGGGACAGGACACACCGGGGAGCTGTTTTTT
>TRBJ1-3|.|TRBV27|.
CASSTGFPSGNTIYF
TGTGCCAGCAGTACAGGGTTTCCGTCCGGAAACACCATATATTTT
>TRBJ1-6|.|TRBV6-5|TRBD1
CASSLDRGNSPLHF
TGTGCCAGCAGCTTGGACAGGGGTAATTCACCCCTCCACTTT
>TRBJ1-5|.|TRBV11-3|TRBD1
CASSLVYTGDQPQHF
TGTGCCAGCAGCTTAGTTTACACAGGGGACCAGCCCCAGCATTTT
>TRBJ2-7|.|TRBV18|.
CASSARTITDEQYF
TGTGCCAGCTCAGCGAGGACTATCACGGACGAGCAGTACTTC
>TRBJ2-1|.|TRBV6-5|TRBD2
CASRLDSGSFDEQFF
TGTGCCAGCCGACTAGATAGCGGGAGTTTTGATGAGCAGTTCTTC
>TRBJ2-3|.|TRBV4-1|.
CASSQGWQADTQYF
TGCGCCAGCAGCCAAGGATGGCAAGCAGATACGCAGTATTTT
>TRBJ2-7|.|TRBV7-8|.
CASSNARRSYEQYF
TGTGCCAGCAGCAATGCCAGACGCTCCTACGAGCAGTACTTC
>TRBJ2-7|.|TRBV10-3|TRBD1
CAISESYTGGYEQYF
TGTGCCATCAGTGAGTCTTATACAGGGGGTTACGAGCAGTACTTC
>TRBJ2-2|once|TRBV6-1|.
CASSSLQITGELFF
TGTGCCAGCAGTAGTTTACAGATCACCGGGGAGCTGTTTTTT
>TRBJ2-7|.|TRBV7-2|.
CASSKVSSYEQYF
TGTGCCAGCAGCAAAGTATCCAGCTACGAGCAGTACTTC
>TRBJ2-2|.|TRBV28|.
CASSLAGSRTGELFF
TGTGCCAGCAGTTTAGCAGGGTCCCGGACCGGGGAGCTGTTTTTT
>TRBJ2-5|.|TRBV5-4|TRBD1
CASSLAGQGGETQYF
TGTGCCAGCAGCTTGGCCGGACAGGGCGGGGAGACCCAGTACTTC
>TRBJ2-2|.|TRBV2|.
CASGSSNTGELFF
TGTGCCAGCGGCTCGTCGAACACCGGGGAGCTGTTTTTT
>TRBJ2-5|.|TRBV5-1|.
CASSLASSPQETQYF
TGCGCCAGCAGCTTGGCCTCATCACCCCAAGAGACCCAGTACTTC
>TRBJ2-7|.|TRBV6-5|TRBD2
CASSSREVYEQYF
TGTGCCAGCAGTTCACGGGAGGTCTACGAGCAGTACTTC
>TRBJ1-1|.|TRBV6-5|.
CASKEGTEAFF
TGTGCCAGCAAGGAAGGCACTGAAGCTTTCTTT
>TRBJ1-2|.|TRBV30|.
CAWSVGPYGYTF
TGTGCCTGGAGTGTAGGCCCCTATGGCTACACCTTC
>TRBJ2-5|.|TRBV29-1|TRBD1
CSVTGTDQETQYF
TGCAGCGTTACCGGGACAGACCAAGAGACCCAGTACTTC
>TRBJ2-5|.|TRBV7-3|.
CASSAGETQYF
TGTGCCAGCAGCGCGGGGGAGACCCAGTACTTC
>TRBJ2-7|.|TRBV7-9|TRBD2
CASSPLAGSTYEQYF
TGTGCCAGCAGCCCACTAGCGGGTTCCACCTACGAGCAGTACTTC
>TRBJ2-1|.|TRBV9|.
CASSSRGGLYNEQFF
TGTGCCAGCAGCTCCAGGGGCGGCCTTTACAATGAGCAGTTCTTC
>TRBJ2-1|.|TRBV6-6|TRBD1
CASSPTGQGNDEQFF
TGTGCCAGCAGTCCCACCGGACAGGGAAACGATGAGCAGTTCTTC
>TRBJ2-7|.|TRBV28|.
CASSLPGSYYEQYF
TGTGCCAGCAGTTTACCTGGCAGCTACTACGAGCAGTACTTC
>TRBJ1-5|.|TRBV6-1|.
CASSETRDTLQPQHF
TGTGCCAGCAGTGAAACCAGGGACACCCTTCAGCCCCAGCATTTT
>TRBJ2-3|.|TRBV7-9|TRBD2
CASSLGLAGADTQYF
TGTGCCAGCAGCTTAGGTCTAGCGGGAGCTGATACGCAGTATTTT
>TRBJ2-6|.|TRBV19|.
CASRSHTQGWSGANVLTF
TGTGCCAGTAGATCCCACACTCAGGGTTGGTCTGGGGCCAACGTCCTGACTTTC
>TRBJ2-6|.|TRBV28|.
CASSFRGDLISGANVLTF
TGTGCCAGCAGTTTTAGGGGAGACTTGATCTCTGGGGCCAACGTCCTGACTTTC
>TRBJ2-3|.|TRBV30|.
CAWNRVGSPDTQYF
TGTGCCTGGAATCGGGTCGGGAGCCCCGATACGCAGTATTTT